A selection of T cell receptor beta chains follows, all from one sample in a study of blood T cell repertoires in COVID-19. Some clones are missing from TCRdb's copy, which holds only in-frame ones; the method was immunoSEQ multiplex PCR. The top ten hold roughly 1.3% of the sample, which has about 300,000 clones, more than 75% seen once. The sequencing input was peripheral blood. The source of these receptors is a man between 65 and 80 years old with acute or convalescent COVID-19. CDR3s include the opening cysteine and the closing phenylalanine or tryptophan. A D gene is named only where the DNA matches it firmly. A clone size is listed for some rows: how often the clone was seen (once, few, many), or a class if it is expanded.

j_gene	v_gene	abundance	d_gene	CDR3aa	CDR3nt
TRBJ1-4	TRBV28	.	.	CASSFPGHATNEKLFF	TGTGCCAGCAGTTTCCCGGGACACGCAACTAATGAAAAACTGTTTTTT
TRBJ2-1	TRBV6-5	.	TRBD1	CASRAPGQNNEQFF	TGTGCCAGCAGAGCACCGGGACAGAACAATGAGCAGTTCTTC
TRBJ1-2	TRBV19	once	TRBD1	CASSQTGGADGYTF	TGTGCCAGTAGTCAAACAGGGGGCGCCGATGGCTACACCTTC
TRBJ2-7	TRBV28	.	.	CASSPGHLYEQYF	TGTGCCAGCAGTCCTGGACACCTCTACGAGCAGTACTTC
TRBJ2-1	TRBV18	.	TRBD2	CASSPMSGSIDEQFF	TGTGCCAGCTCACCAATGAGCGGGAGTATAGATGAGCAGTTCTTC
TRBJ1-5	TRBV27	once	.	CASSLAGVMWPQHF	TGTGCCAGCAGTTTAGCAGGCGTCATGTGGCCCCAGCATTTT
TRBJ1-2	TRBV18	.	TRBD1	CASSPGQGARYGYTF	TGTGCCAGCTCACCGGGACAGGGGGCAAGGTATGGCTACACCTTC
TRBJ2-1	TRBV28	.	.	CASRGPGGREQFF	TGTGCCAGCAGGGGGCCCGGTGGCCGTGAGCAGTTCTTC
TRBJ2-3	TRBV11-2	.	.	CASSFQGVRSGPFPDTQYF	TGTGCCAGCAGCTTTCAAGGCGTAAGGTCGGGTCCCTTTCCAGATACGCAGTATTTT
TRBJ2-1	TRBV5-4	.	TRBD2	CASSPGGMTDNEQFF	TGTGCCAGCAGCCCGGGGGGGATGACCGACAATGAGCAGTTCTTC
TRBJ1-4	TRBV7-8	.	.	CASSLEGREKLFF	TGTGCCAGCAGCTTGGAGGGCCGGGAAAAACTGTTTTTT
TRBJ2-1	TRBV3-1/TRBV3-2	.	TRBD2	CASSPTSGAYNEQFF	TGTGCCAGCAGTCCTACTAGCGGGGCGTACAATGAGCAGTTCTTC
TRBJ2-3	TRBV3-1/TRBV3-2	.	TRBD1	CASSTGQGTDTQYF	TGTGCCAGCAGTACTGGACAGGGAACAGATACGCAGTATTTT
TRBJ2-3	TRBV6-4	.	TRBD1	CAREQGAVDTQYF	TGTGCCAGGGAACAGGGGGCTGTGGATACGCAGTATTTT
TRBJ1-2	TRBV15	once	.	CATSRAGREGYGYTF	TGTGCCACCAGCAGAGCCGGGAGGGAGGGCTATGGCTACACCTTC
TRBJ2-1	TRBV4-1	.	TRBD1	CASSLGQGSYNEQFF	TGCGCCAGCAGCTTAGGACAGGGATCCTACAATGAGCAGTTCTTC
TRBJ2-7	TRBV9	once	.	CASSVGQDNYEQYF	TGTGCCAGCAGCGTAGGGCAGGACAACTACGAGCAGTACTTC
TRBJ2-7	TRBV5-1	many	TRBD1	CASSPYDRDLNEQYF	TGCGCCAGCAGCCCATATGACAGGGATCTCAACGAGCAGTACTTC
TRBJ2-1	TRBV19	.	.	CASSLMQGGAYNEQFF	TGTGCCAGTAGTCTCATGCAGGGGGGAGCCTACAATGAGCAGTTCTTC
TRBJ2-2	TRBV6-1	.	.	CASTSTGNTGELFF	TGTGCCAGCACCTCCACAGGGAACACCGGGGAGCTGTTTTTT
TRBJ2-3	TRBV5-1	once	TRBD2	CASSKGTSGGTDTQYF	TGCGCCAGCAGCAAAGGGACTAGCGGGGGGACAGATACGCAGTATTTT
TRBJ2-3	TRBV2	.	.	CASGPGIDTQYF	TGTGCCAGTGGGCCTGGCATAGATACGCAGTATTTT
TRBJ2-4	TRBV19	.	.	CASSIGPPGDIQYF	TGTGCCAGTAGTATAGGGCCTCCTGGAGACATTCAGTACTTC
TRBJ1-5	TRBV2	.	.	CASSTGTGSNQPQHF	TGTGCCAGCAGTACAGGGACGGGGAGCAATCAGCCCCAGCATTTT
TRBJ2-7	TRBV28	.	TRBD1	CASSRDRNYEQYF	TGTGCCAGCAGTCGGGACAGGAACTACGAGCAGTACTTC
TRBJ2-7	TRBV7-2	.	TRBD1	CASSLKGTGAYEQYF	TGTGCCAGCAGCTTAAAAGGGACAGGGGCATACGAGCAGTACTTC
TRBJ2-7	TRBV29-1	.	TRBD1	CSVKSGTGAYEQYF	TGCAGCGTAAAGTCCGGGACAGGGGCCTACGAGCAGTACTTC
TRBJ1-2	TRBV18	once	TRBD1	CASSPGTGANYGYTF	TGTGCCAGCTCACCGGGGACAGGCGCTAACTATGGCTACACCTTC
TRBJ2-1	TRBV9	.	TRBD2	CASSLLAGAYNEQFF	TGTGCCAGCAGCCTGCTAGCGGGAGCTTACAATGAGCAGTTCTTC
TRBJ1-1	TRBV29-1	once	.	CSVEDGQRNTEAFF	TGCAGCGTTGAAGATGGACAGAGGAACACTGAAGCTTTCTTT
TRBJ2-7	TRBV28	.	.	CASSPKPDYYEQYF	TGTGCCAGCAGTCCTAAACCTGACTACTACGAGCAGTACTTC
TRBJ2-7	TRBV5-1	once	TRBD1	CASSLEDRAYEQYF	TGCGCCAGCAGCTTGGAAGACAGGGCCTACGAGCAGTACTTC
TRBJ1-6	TRBV9	.	TRBD1	CASSVSQGNSPLHF	TGTGCCAGCAGCGTATCACAGGGGAATTCACCCCTCCACTTT
TRBJ1-2	TRBV11-2	.	.	CASRLQGGSGYTF	TGTGCCAGCAGACTTCAGGGAGGATCGGGCTACACCTTC
TRBJ2-1	TRBV5-1	.	.	CASRTSIDEQFF	TGCGCCAGCAGAACTAGTATCGATGAGCAGTTCTTC
TRBJ2-4	TRBV28	.	.	CASSLFAVKHIQYF	TGTGCCAGCAGTTTATTTGCAGTCAAACACATTCAGTACTTC
TRBJ1-1	TRBV18	.	.	CASSRSVANTEAFF	TGTGCCAGCTCACGGTCAGTGGCGAACACTGAAGCTTTCTTT
TRBJ1-2	TRBV7-8	.	.	CASSSDAGAAYGYTF	TGTGCCAGCAGCTCCGACGCGGGAGCGGCCTATGGCTACACCTTC
TRBJ2-5	TRBV15	once	TRBD2	CATSGGLAGILQETQYF	TGTGCCACCAGCGGGGGACTAGCGGGGATCCTCCAAGAGACCCAGTACTTC
TRBJ1-4	TRBV3-1/TRBV3-2	.	.	CASSPGQSSEKLFF	TGTGCCAGCAGTCCGGGACAAAGCTCTGAAAAACTGTTTTTT
TRBJ2-3	TRBV7-3	.	TRBD2	CASSPTSGGLGTQYF	TGTGCCAGCAGTCCGACTAGCGGGGGGTTGGGTACGCAGTATTTT
TRBJ2-5	TRBV4-1	.	.	CASSQDHGGRETQYF	TGCGCCAGCAGCCAAGATCACGGGGGGCGAGAGACCCAGTACTTC
TRBJ2-3	TRBV5-1	.	.	CASSLAFLDTQYF	TGCGCCAGCAGCTTGGCCTTTCTGGATACGCAGTATTTT
TRBJ2-1	TRBV9	.	TRBD1	CASSVATGSREQFF	TGTGCCAGCAGCGTAGCGACAGGGAGTCGTGAGCAGTTCTTC
TRBJ1-1	TRBV28	.	.	CASETGPTEAFF	TGTGCCAGCGAAACAGGGCCCACTGAAGCTTTCTTT
TRBJ2-4	TRBV10-1	.	.	CASSGGTESKNIQYF	TGCGCCAGCAGTGGCGGGACCGAGAGCAAAAACATTCAGTACTTC
TRBJ2-1	TRBV19	.	TRBD1	CASSSGTGWSEQFF	TGTGCCAGTAGTAGCGGGACAGGGTGGAGTGAGCAGTTCTTC
TRBJ1-3	TRBV30	.	.	CAWNGHSGNTIYF	TGTGCCTGGAACGGACACTCTGGAAACACCATATATTTT
TRBJ2-7	TRBV2	.	.	CASSDGRRPYEQYF	TGTGCCAGCAGTGACGGCAGGCGTCCCTACGAGCAGTACTTC
TRBJ2-5	TRBV5-1	.	.	CASSGTTGSAETQYF	TGCGCCAGCAGCGGAACGACAGGTTCGGCGGAGACCCAGTACTTC
TRBJ2-3	TRBV7-9	.	TRBD2	CASSLGGTRRGADTQYF	TGTGCCAGCAGCTTAGGCGGGACTAGGCGCGGCGCAGATACGCAGTATTTT
TRBJ2-1	TRBV27	.	TRBD1	CASSLFAGTGLTEQFF	TGTGCCAGCAGTTTATTCGCCGGGACAGGGCTTACTGAGCAGTTCTTC
TRBJ1-2	TRBV6-5	.	.	CASVTGPLGYGYTF	TGTGCCAGCGTTACAGGCCCTCTGGGCTATGGCTACACCTTC
TRBJ2-3	TRBV10-1	.	TRBD2	CASSEKAGGPMDTQYF	TGCGCCAGCAGTGAGAAAGCGGGAGGGCCGATGGATACGCAGTATTTT
TRBJ2-2	TRBV10-1	.	.	CASSRYATGELFF	TGCGCCAGCAGTCGGTACGCCACCGGGGAGCTGTTTTTT
TRBJ2-1	TRBV15	.	TRBD2	CATSGERGTYNEQFF	TGTGCCACCAGCGGGGAGCGGGGGACATACAATGAGCAGTTCTTC
TRBJ2-7	TRBV30	.	TRBD1	CAWDRGYEQYF	TGTGCCTGGGACAGGGGCTACGAGCAGTACTTC
TRBJ2-1	TRBV7-2	.	.	CASSLGSASPINEQFF	TGTGCCAGCAGCTTAGGTTCGGCTAGCCCGATAAATGAGCAGTTCTTC